The present entry profiles one TCR beta chain with its context. Its antigen remains unknown. The ends lost 4 bases at V and 4 bases at J; junction bases unmatched: 5. The CDR3 is 14 amino acids. Germline V gives CDR1 SEHNR, CDR2 FQNEAQ (reference sequence). The donors were adults (healthy and HIV-negative) with no recent acute infections or vaccinations. PCR replicates performed on unsorted PBMC used approximately 310 ng DNA, 29,000 or so T cell genomes. Produced via immunoSEQ multiplex PCR; TCRdb's table is partial and in-frame only. The sample holds about 500,000 clones; over 60% are singletons and the top ten take around 12%. This entry comes from a study of shared clonotypes between healthy human individuals. Study context: Two female and a few male donors aged 18 to 49 were enrolled.

Regarding the study as a whole: Sampling covered blood only; tissue repertoires likely differ.

V and J are TRBV7-9 and TRBJ2-7; 9 bases match TRBD2. The sequenced sample consisted of PBMCs. The clonotype comes from a middle-aged woman in good health. Some clones in this sample may be carry-over from other donors' samples. Here the CDR3 DNA reads TGTGCCAGCAGCTCGGGACTAGCTCTGTACGAGCAGTACTTC. Translating it yields CASSSGLALYEQYF.